The rows below give T cell receptor beta chains drawn from one sample of a study of cytomegalovirus exposure and HLA in healthy donors. Sequencing used immunoSEQ multiplex PCR; TCRdb keeps in-frame clones, though not all of them. Seen here are about 150,000 clones, approximately 79% observed once, and the top ten hold roughly 4%. Sequencing input: PBMCs. These receptors were taken from a man aged 45-65 years in good health and CMV-seropositive. CDR3s include the opening cysteine and the closing phenylalanine or tryptophan. A D gene is named only where the DNA matches it firmly. Not all rows give a size; the values are once, few, many and, for expanded clones, a class.

j_gene | abundance | v_gene | d_gene | CDR3nt | CDR3aa
TRBJ2-7 | . | TRBV7-2 | . | TGTGCCAGCAGCTTAAACGTGAGGAGGGTGGAGGAGCAGTACTTC | CASSLNVRRVEEQYF
TRBJ2-3 | . | TRBV7-9 | TRBD2 | TGTGCCAGCAGCCAGGGACTAGGTGGGGCAGATACGCAGTATTTT | CASSQGLGGADTQYF
TRBJ2-1 | . | TRBV7-2 | . | TGTGCCAGCAGCTTAGTGTCGTACAATGAGCAGTTCTTC | CASSLVSYNEQFF
TRBJ1-3 | . | TRBV5-5 | . | TGTGCCAGCAGACTCACAGGGATGGTAGGAAACACCATATATTTT | CASRLTGMVGNTIYF
TRBJ2-7 | . | TRBV7-9 | TRBD1 | TGTGCCAGCAGCTTAATGGGGGACAGGGGTTACGAGCAGTACTTC | CASSLMGDRGYEQYF
TRBJ2-7 | once | TRBV19 | TRBD2 | TGTGCCAGTAGTAACCCCAAGGGCGGGAGGCCAACCTACGAGCAGTACTTC | CASSNPKGGRPTYEQYF
TRBJ2-7 | . | TRBV7-2 | TRBD1 | TGTGCCAGCAGCCTGGGACAGGGGATTTCCTACGAGCAGTACTTC | CASSLGQGISYEQYF
TRBJ1-1 | . | TRBV6-5 | TRBD1 | TGTGCCAGCAGTGCGCGGACAGGGATTATAGCTTTCTTT | CASSARTGIIAFF
TRBJ1-4 | . | TRBV6-6 | . | TGTGCCAGCAGTAAACAGGCTCTTAATGAAAAACTGTTTTTT | CASSKQALNEKLFF
TRBJ1-3 | medium-sized | TRBV18 | . | TGTGCCAGCTCACCTCGGCAACAGGGAGACTCTGGAAACACCATATATTTT | CASSPRQQGDSGNTIYF
TRBJ2-2 | once | TRBV19 | . | TGTGCCAGTAGAAGCGACACCGGGGAGCTGTTTTTT | CASRSDTGELFF
TRBJ1-3 | . | TRBV18 | . | TGTGCCAGCTCACCTGGGCCGGGAACTGGAAACACCATATATTTT | CASSPGPGTGNTIYF
TRBJ1-1 | . | TRBV19 | TRBD1 | TGTGCCAGTACCTTGACCGGACAGGTGGCTTTCTTT | CASTLTGQVAFF
TRBJ2-7 | . | TRBV7-2 | . | TGTGCCAGCTCTTCCAGGGGCAGGACCTACGAGCAGTACTTC | CASSSRGRTYEQYF
TRBJ1-2 | . | TRBV15 | . | TGTGCCACCAGCAGGGAAGGGGGAAGTGAAGGCTACACCTTC | CATSREGGSEGYTF
TRBJ1-5 | . | TRBV2 | . | TGTGCCAGCAGAGGAGAGGATCAGCCCCAGCATTTT | CASRGEDQPQHF
TRBJ1-1 | . | TRBV29-1 | TRBD1 | TGCAGCGCTTGGACAGGGGGCTATGTTACTGAAGCTTTCTTT | CSAWTGGYVTEAFF
TRBJ1-5 | . | TRBV12-5 | . | TGTGCTAGTGGTTTTGGTAGTAGCAGCAATCAGCCCCAGCATTTT | CASGFGSSSNQPQHF
TRBJ2-2 | . | TRBV5-1 | TRBD2 | TGCGCCAGCAGCTTTCTAGCGGGAGGGCCGGGAACCGGGGAGCTGTTTTTT | CASSFLAGGPGTGELFF
TRBJ1-5 | . | TRBV13 | . | TGTGCCAGCAGCTTAGGCCAGGAAGATCAGCCCCAGCATTTT | CASSLGQEDQPQHF
TRBJ2-1 | . | TRBV5-1 | TRBD2 | TGCGCCAGCAGCTTGGGACTAGCGGGAGGGTGGAATGAGCAGTTCTTC | CASSLGLAGGWNEQFF
TRBJ1-6 | . | TRBV7-8 | TRBD1 | TGTGCCAGCAGCTCAAGACAGGGTAGGAATTCACCCCTCCACTTT | CASSSRQGRNSPLHF
TRBJ1-1 | few | TRBV19 | . | TGTGCCAGTAGGGCCTGGGGGCAGGGGAACACTGAAGCTTTCTTT | CASRAWGQGNTEAFF
TRBJ2-7 | . | TRBV7-2 | . | TGTGCCAGCTCCAATCGGCGGGGCACCCAGCTGGACTACGAGCAGTACTTC | CASSNRRGTQLDYEQYF
TRBJ1-2 | . | TRBV11-2 | TRBD1 | TGTGCCAGCAGCTCCCGGGACAGGCCTCCCTATGGCTACACCTTC | CASSSRDRPPYGYTF
TRBJ2-1 | few | TRBV5-6 | . | TGTGCCAGCAGCTGGCCAGGCCGGAATGAGCAGTTCTTC | CASSWPGRNEQFF
TRBJ1-4 | . | TRBV25-1 | TRBD1 | TGTGCCAGCAGTGAATCCTCCCGGACAGGGCTGAGGGAAAAACTGTTTTTT | CASSESSRTGLREKLFF
TRBJ2-2 | . | TRBV6-1 | . | TGTGCCAGCAGTGAAATGCGGGTCCCCGGGGAGCTGTTTTTT | CASSEMRVPGELFF
TRBJ2-4 | . | TRBV28 | TRBD1 | TGTGCCAGCAGTTTAGACAGGGGGGACATTCAGTACTTC | CASSLDRGDIQYF
TRBJ2-2 | . | TRBV2 | TRBD2 | TGTGCCAGCAGCCCTATAGGCGGGAGGTACGCCGGGGAGCTGTTTTTT | CASSPIGGRYAGELFF
TRBJ2-5 | once | TRBV29-1 | . | TGCAGCGTGGGTGTGGCCAGGGAGACCCAGTACTTC | CSVGVARETQYF
TRBJ1-1 | . | TRBV7-8 | . | TGTGCCAGCAGCTTAAACACGAACACTGAAGCTTTCTTT | CASSLNTNTEAFF
TRBJ1-4 | . | TRBV18 | TRBD1 | TGTGCCAGCTCAGCATACAGGGGCGAAAAACTGTTTTTT | CASSAYRGEKLFF
TRBJ1-2 | . | TRBV6-1 | . | TGTGCCAGCAGGATGACAGGTTCTAACTATGGCTACACCTTC | CASRMTGSNYGYTF
TRBJ1-2 | few | TRBV5-8 | . | TGTGCCAGCAGCTCCCGGCGGGGGACGAACTATGGCTACACCTTC | CASSSRRGTNYGYTF
TRBJ1-2 | . | TRBV28 | . | TGTGCCGCCCAGTTTGCCGTTTCTAACTATGGCTACACCTTC | CAAQFAVSNYGYTF
TRBJ1-1 | . | TRBV28 | . | TGTGCCAGCAGTTCTGCCATGAGGAACACTGAAGCTTTCTTT | CASSSAMRNTEAFF
TRBJ2-6 | . | TRBV9 | TRBD1 | TGTGCCAGCAGCGCCCGGACAGGACAACGCTCTGGGGCCAACGTCCTGACTTTC | CASSARTGQRSGANVLTF
TRBJ1-2 | . | TRBV15 | TRBD1 | TGTGCCACCAGCCCTACAGGGGACGGCTATGGCTACACCTTC | CATSPTGDGYGYTF
TRBJ2-1 | once | TRBV5-5 | TRBD1 | TGTGCCAGCAGCTTGGAGGGGGCCCCTTGGGATGAGCAGTTCTTC | CASSLEGAPWDEQFF